This T cell receptor (beta chain) was identified during a study of cytomegalovirus exposure and HLA in healthy donors. Overall study findings and caveats: Reportedly, TCR beta sequences accurately predicted HLA-A and HLA-B alleles in most subjects.

The CDR3 has 15 amino acids. Unmatched junction bases numbered 8, after V lost 0 bases and J lost 11 bases. CDR1 and CDR2 from the germline V gene are SGHRS and YFSETQ. Researchers ran the PCR with 60 Vbeta and 13 Jbeta primers. The repertoire was sequenced with immunoSEQ multiplex PCR; TCRdb's copy has only in-frame clones and lacks some. This sample has approximately 140,000 clones, with just under 75% found just once. To note about this clone: Its antigen is unknown.

The clonotype originates from a woman between 18 and 29 years old in good health and CMV-seronegative. V usage is TRBV5-1 and J usage is TRBJ1-3; 10 nucleotides match TRBD1. What was sequenced was PBMCs. CDR3 sequence (DNA): TGCGCCAGCAGCTTGGATGGACAGGGGGTGTATGCCATATATTTT. As protein: CASSLDGQGVYAIYF.